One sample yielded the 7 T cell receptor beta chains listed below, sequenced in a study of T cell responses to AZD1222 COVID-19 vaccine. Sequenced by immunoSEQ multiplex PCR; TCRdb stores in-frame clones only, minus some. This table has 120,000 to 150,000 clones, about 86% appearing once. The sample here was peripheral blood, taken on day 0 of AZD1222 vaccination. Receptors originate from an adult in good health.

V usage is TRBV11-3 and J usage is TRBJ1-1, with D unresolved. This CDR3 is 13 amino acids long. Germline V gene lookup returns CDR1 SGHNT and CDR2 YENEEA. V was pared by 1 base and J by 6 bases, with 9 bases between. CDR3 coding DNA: TGTGCCAGCAGCTTAGCGTACGGGTCTGAAGCTTTCTTT. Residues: CASSLAYGSEAFF.

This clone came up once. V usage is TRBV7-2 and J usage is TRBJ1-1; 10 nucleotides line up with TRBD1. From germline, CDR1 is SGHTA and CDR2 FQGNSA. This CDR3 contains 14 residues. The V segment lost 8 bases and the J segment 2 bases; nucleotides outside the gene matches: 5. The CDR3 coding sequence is TGTGCCAGCCTTAGACAGGGGGCCAACACTGAAGCTTTCTTT. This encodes CASLRQGANTEAFF.

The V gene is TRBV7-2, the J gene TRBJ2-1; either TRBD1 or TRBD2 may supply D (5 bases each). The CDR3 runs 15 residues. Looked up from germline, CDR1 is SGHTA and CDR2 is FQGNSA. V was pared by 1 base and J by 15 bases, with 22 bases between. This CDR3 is CASSLGWDPRWGRFF. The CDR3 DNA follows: TGTGCCAGCAGCTTAGGGTGGGACCCTAGATGGGGAAGGTTCTTC.

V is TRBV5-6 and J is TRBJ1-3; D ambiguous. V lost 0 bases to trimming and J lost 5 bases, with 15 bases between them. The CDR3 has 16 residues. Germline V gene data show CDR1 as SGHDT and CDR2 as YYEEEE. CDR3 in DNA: TGTGCCAGCAGCTTGGTAGCCACCCGGGCAAGAAACACCATATATTTT. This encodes CASSLVATRARNTIYF. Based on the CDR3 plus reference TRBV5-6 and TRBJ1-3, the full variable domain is DAGVTQSPTHLIKTRGQQVTLRCSPKSGHDTVSWYQQALGQGPQFIFQYYEEEERQRGNFPDRFSGHQFPNYSSELNVNALLLGDSALYLCASSLVATRARNTIYFGEGSWLTVV.

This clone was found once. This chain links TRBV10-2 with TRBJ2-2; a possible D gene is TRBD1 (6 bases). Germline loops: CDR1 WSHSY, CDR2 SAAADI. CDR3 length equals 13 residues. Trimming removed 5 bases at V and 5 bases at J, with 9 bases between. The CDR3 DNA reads TGCGCCAGCAGTCAGGGGTGGACCGGGGAGCTGTTTTTT. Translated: CASSQGWTGELFF.

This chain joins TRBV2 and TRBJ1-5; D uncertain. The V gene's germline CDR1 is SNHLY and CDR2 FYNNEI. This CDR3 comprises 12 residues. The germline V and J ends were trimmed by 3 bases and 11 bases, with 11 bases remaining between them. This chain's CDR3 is CASSEQQMAQHF. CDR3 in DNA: TGTGCCAGCAGTGAGCAGCAGATGGCCCAGCATTTT.

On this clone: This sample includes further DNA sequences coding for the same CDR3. The CDR3 region has the DNA TGTGCCTGGAGTGTCACGGGTGAAAACACCATATATTTT. Amino acids: CAWSVTGENTIYF. This rearrangement joins TRBV30 to TRBJ1-3; D is unclear. Germline loops: CDR1 GTSNPN, CDR2 SVGIG (reference sequence). CDR3 length equals 13 residues. The V end was cut by 0 bases, the J end by 6 bases, with 9 bases between.